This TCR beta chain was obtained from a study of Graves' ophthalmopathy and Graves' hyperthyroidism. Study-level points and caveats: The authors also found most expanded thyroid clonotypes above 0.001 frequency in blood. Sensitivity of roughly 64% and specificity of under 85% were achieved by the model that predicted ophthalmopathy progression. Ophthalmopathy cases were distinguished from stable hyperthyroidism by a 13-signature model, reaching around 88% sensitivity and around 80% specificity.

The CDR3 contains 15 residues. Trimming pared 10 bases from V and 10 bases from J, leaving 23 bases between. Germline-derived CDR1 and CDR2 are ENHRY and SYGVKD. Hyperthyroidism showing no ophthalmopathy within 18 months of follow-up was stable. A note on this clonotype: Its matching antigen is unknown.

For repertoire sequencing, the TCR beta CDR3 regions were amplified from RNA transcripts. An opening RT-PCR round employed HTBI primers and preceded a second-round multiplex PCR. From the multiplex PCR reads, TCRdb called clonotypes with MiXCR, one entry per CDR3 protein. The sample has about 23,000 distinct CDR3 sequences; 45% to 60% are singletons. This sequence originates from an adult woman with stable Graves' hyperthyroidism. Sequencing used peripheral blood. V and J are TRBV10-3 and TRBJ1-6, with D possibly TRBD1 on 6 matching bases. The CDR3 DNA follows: TGTGCCACGCAGGGGACGGGGAAAGGGGAATCACCCCTCCACTTT. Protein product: CATQGTGKGESPLHF.